These 24 T cell receptor beta chains originate from one sample sequenced in a study of T cells after yellow fever vaccination. Each CDR3 protein gets one entry after TCRdb re-called the 5' RACE reads with MiXCR. The table includes approximately 300,000 distinct CDR3 sequences, roughly 7% detected once. The sample in question was PBMCs, obtained about 49 days after the first yellow fever vaccination. These receptors all come from a young man who received the YFV17D yellow fever vaccine.

This clonotype was seen repeatedly, ten times or more. This chain uses TRBV12-3 or TRBV12-4 with TRBJ1-2; D possibly corresponds to TRBD1 (5 bases). V gave up 6 bases and J gave up 7 bases, with 18 bases separating them. The CDR3 sequence is 14 residues long. CDR3: CASRAGRIPFGYTF. The CDR3 region has the DNA TGTGCCAGCAGGGCAGGGAGGATTCCGTTTGGCTACACCTTC.

This clonotype has ten or more counts. V is TRBV10-2 and J is TRBJ2-5, with D possibly matching TRBD1 (6 bases). Germline V gene data show CDR1 as WSHSY and CDR2 as SAAADI. The CDR3 length is 16 residues. The V end lost 2 bases, the J end lost 2 bases, and 15 bases lay between the germline ends. The CDR3 region has the DNA TGCGCCAGCAGTGAGGCGGCCGGGACACGGCAAGAGACCCAGTACTTC. It specifies CASSEAAGTRQETQYF.

The sample holds many counts of this clonotype. The chain is built from TRBV5-1 and TRBJ2-7; D remains ambiguous. V lost 4 bases and J 3 bases, leaving 14 bases between the germline ends. The CDR3 length is 14 residues. Germline assignment: CDR1 SGHRS and CDR2 YFSETQ. The CDR3 spells CASSSARSLYEQYF. The CDR3 DNA sequence: TGCGCCAGCAGCAGCGCGCGGAGCCTCTACGAGCAGTACTTC.

This clonotype was detected only a few times. This chain connects TRBV7-2 to TRBJ2-5; tentatively, D is TRBD2 (5 bases). The V gene lost 1 base and the J gene lost 5 bases, with 8 bases spanning the gap. Looked up from germline, CDR1 is SGHTA and CDR2 is FQGNSA. The CDR3 extends over 13 amino acids. The chain's CDR3 is CASSLETIETQYF. The CDR3 coding sequence is TGTGCCAGCAGCTTAGAGACTATTGAGACCCAGTACTTC.

Many counts were recorded for this clonotype. The chain links TRBV25-1 to TRBJ1-2, with no clear D. Looked up from germline, CDR1 is MGHDK and CDR2 is SYGVNS. The CDR3 is 12 amino acids. Trimming cost V 3 bases and J 3 bases, with 5 bases left between them. The CDR3 nucleotides read TGTGCCAGCAGTGACCAGGACTATGGCTACACCTTC. Translated: CASSDQDYGYTF.

This clonotype was seen a handful of times. The chain joins TRBV25-1 to TRBJ1-4; a possible D gene is TRBD1 (5 bases). CDR1 MGHDK and CDR2 SYGVNS come from the germline V gene. The CDR3 runs to 15 residues. The germline V and J ends were trimmed by 6 bases and 5 bases, with 16 bases remaining between them. In nucleotides, the CDR3 is TGTGCCAGCAGAGGCCCGACGGGGCTAAATGAAAAACTGTTTTTT. It specifies CASRGPTGLNEKLFF.

This clonotype was seen a few times. The V and J genes are TRBV10-3 and TRBJ2-1, with D tentatively TRBD1 (5 bases). The CDR3 is made up of 14 amino acids. Germline V gives CDR1 ENHRY, CDR2 SYGVKD. Trimming cost V 7 bases and J 1 base, with 11 bases left between them. The CDR3 here is CAITTPGSYNEQFF. The CDR3 DNA sequence: TGTGCCATCACCACACCAGGGTCCTACAATGAGCAGTTCTTC.

This clonotype was recorded a few times. Here the CDR3 reads CASTRPTGGETGELFF. For the CDR3, the DNA is TGTGCCAGCACAAGACCAACAGGGGGGGAAACAGGGGAGCTGTTTTTT. The gene calls are TRBV2 and TRBJ2-2, with D perhaps matching TRBD1 (8 bases). Trimming stripped 7 bases from V and 8 bases from J, with 23 bases between. The CDR3 loop spans 16 amino acids. CDR1 and CDR2 (germline): SNHLY, FYNNEI.

This clonotype was seen many times. The J gene is TRBJ1-4, the V gene TRBV11-2; no reliable D call. Trimming took off 5 bases at V and 7 bases at J, with 8 bases between the two ends. Germline CDR1 reads SGHAT; CDR2 reads FQNNGV. This CDR3 comprises 12 residues. The DNA of the CDR3 is TGTGCCAGCAGCCATCCTGGTGAAAAACTGTTTTTT. Its translation: CASSHPGEKLFF.

This clonotype was recorded a few times. CDR3: CSVESGRGYQETQYF. The CDR3 DNA is TGCAGCGTTGAGTCCGGTAGGGGGTACCAAGAGACCCAGTACTTC. The chain carries TRBV29-1 and TRBJ2-5, with D possibly being TRBD1 (6 bases). The ends were cut back, 3 bases at V and 0 bases at J, with 14 bases in the middle. This CDR3 is 15 amino acids long. CDR1 SQVTM and CDR2 ANQGSEA come from the germline V gene.

This clonotype was counted between two and nine times. J is TRBJ1-2 and V is TRBV4-3; D is ambiguous. Germline assignment: CDR1 LGHNA and CDR2 YSLEER. The V and J ends lost 0 bases and 0 bases respectively, with 11 bases between them. This CDR3 has 16 amino acids. CDR3 DNA: TGCGCCAGCAGCCAAGAGCAGAGACCTTCTAACTATGGCTACACCTTC. Amino acids: CASSQEQRPSNYGYTF.

This clonotype turned up a few times. The chain carries TRBV5-1 and TRBJ2-7; the match to TRBD2 covers 14 bases. Unmatched junction bases numbered 8, after V lost 0 bases and J lost 0 bases. The CDR3 has 19 residues. Germline V CDR1 and CDR2: SGHRS, YFSETQ. The chain's CDR3 is CASSLETSGGAPYSYEQYV. The CDR3 nucleotides read TGCGCCAGCAGCTTGGAGACTAGCGGGGGGGCCCCCTACTCCTACGAGCAGTACGTC.

In this sample, this clonotype turned up many times. The DNA for the CDR3 is TGTGCCAGCAGCTTAGGGGGGAACACCGGGGAGCTGTTTTTT. Translating gives CASSLGGNTGELFF. This chain connects TRBV7-8 to TRBJ2-2, with unresolved D. Germline V gives CDR1 SGHVS, CDR2 FQNEAQ. This CDR3 has 14 residues. Trimming shortened V by 1 base and J by 1 base, and 4 bases separated the two germline ends.

This chain connects TRBV12-3 or TRBV12-4 to TRBJ2-3; D is undetermined. The CDR3 length is 15 residues. V gave up 1 base and J gave up 4 bases, with 12 bases separating them. The CDR3 reads CASSLGLRSADTQYF. The CDR3 coding sequence is TGTGCCAGCAGTTTAGGGTTAAGGTCGGCAGATACGCAGTATTTT.

This clonotype was recorded a few times. The genes are TRBV10-3 and TRBJ1-2, with TRBD1 matching 7 bases. Germline V CDR1 and CDR2: ENHRY, SYGVKD. J gave up 4 bases and V 6 bases, and 8 bases lay outside the gene matches. This CDR3 is 14 amino acids long. The CDR3 sequence: CAIRDGTAFYGYTF. The CDR3 coding sequence is TGTGCCATCAGGGATGGGACAGCGTTCTATGGCTACACCTTC.

This clonotype occurred many times. V and J are TRBV6-2 or TRBV6-3 and TRBJ2-2; D is unclear. In germline, CDR1 is MNHEY, CDR2 SVGEGT. V was clipped by 0 bases and J by 11 bases, with 10 bases between them. The CDR3 is 13 residues long. The CDR3 loop is CASSYSIFFELFF. The CDR3 DNA sequence: TGTGCCAGCAGTTACTCGATCTTCTTTGAGCTGTTTTTT.

A few counts support this clonotype. The chain combines TRBV12-3 or TRBV12-4 with TRBJ2-1; 12 bases agree with TRBD2. V lost 6 bases to trimming and J lost 6 bases; unmatched junction nucleotides: 6. This CDR3 comprises 15 residues. CDR3 bases: TGTGCCAGCAGCCCTACTAGCGGGGGGCTCAATGAGCAGTTCTTC. Amino acid sequence: CASSPTSGGLNEQFF.

This clonotype was found a few times. Written as DNA, the CDR3 is TGTGCCAGCAGCTTAAGGGCGGGGGAGAACACCGGGGAGCTGTTTTTT. Translation gives CASSLRAGENTGELFF. V usage is TRBV5-5 and J usage is TRBJ2-2; 7 bases fit TRBD2. The CDR3 is 16 residues long. The V gene's germline CDR1 is SGHKS and CDR2 YYEKEE (reference sequence). The V and J ends lost 2 bases and 1 base, in that order; junction bases with no gene match: 5. The variable domain in full, completed from reference TRBV5-5 and TRBJ2-2, reads DAGVTQSPTHLIKTRGQQVTLRCSPISGHKSVSWYQQVLGQGPQFIFQYYEKEERGRGNFPDRFSARQFPNYSSELNVNALLLGDSALYLCASSLRAGENTGELFFGEGSRLTVL.

To note about this clonotype: Its ends do not fully match the called genes, so a read error is possible. V usage is TRBV7-2 and J usage is TRBJ1-3; TRBD1 matches 7 bases. Per germline, CDR1 SGHTA and CDR2 FQGNSA. The CDR3 is 15 residues long. This chain's CDR3 is CSSSFQGGSGNTIYF. CDR3 nucleotide sequence: TGTTCCAGCAGCTTCCAGGGGGGATCTGGAAACACCATATATTTT.

The sample holds many counts of this clonotype. The chain carries TRBV7-3 and TRBJ1-1, with 7 nucleotides matching TRBD1. V gave up 1 base and J gave up 8 bases; unmatched junction bases: 4. CDR3 length: 13 amino acids. Germline V gives CDR1 SGHTA, CDR2 FQGTGA. CDR3 in DNA: TGTGCCAGCAGCTTAATGGCAGGGGGAGAAGCTTTCTTT. Translation gives CASSLMAGGEAFF.

V usage is TRBV4-2 and J usage is TRBJ2-1, with D possibly matching TRBD2 (5 bases). The germline CDR1 and CDR2 sequences are LGHNA and YNFKEQ. This CDR3 has 15 residues. The V end lost 0 bases, the J end lost 4 bases, and 10 bases lay between the germline ends. CDR3 DNA: TGTGCCAGCAGCCAAGATAGAGGAGGATACAATGAGCAGTTCTTC. It translates to CASSQDRGGYNEQFF.

This clonotype was seen a few times. The chain combines TRBV9 with TRBJ1-6, with 7 bases matching TRBD1. Per the germline V gene, CDR1 is SGDLS and CDR2 is YYNGEE. The CDR3 is 17 residues long. V dropped 3 bases and J dropped 0; count of bases not matched to a gene: 6. The CDR3 reads CASSEGDSSSYNSPLHF. The CDR3 DNA sequence: TGTGCCAGCAGCGAGGGGGACAGTAGCTCCTATAATTCACCCCTCCACTTT.

V and J are TRBV20-1 and TRBJ2-1, with D perhaps assigned TRBD1 or TRBD2 (6 bases each). CDR1 is DFQATT and CDR2 is SNEGSKA in the germline V gene (reference sequence). The ends were cut back, 8 bases at V and 0 bases at J, with 17 bases in the middle. CDR3 size: 15 residues. For the CDR3, the DNA is TGCAGTACCCTAAGAGGGGGGAGCTCCTACAATGAGCAGTTCTTC. Translated, it gives CSTLRGGSSYNEQFF.

The sample holds a few counts of this clonotype. At one of its ends the junction is not consistent with the germline gene, which may arise from a read error. The chain uses TRBV7-7 and TRBJ2-1, with TRBD2 matching over 11 bases. Germline lookup yields CDR1 SSHAT and CDR2 FNYEAQ (reference sequence). This CDR3 region has 18 residues. CDR3 protein: CASSLSGGARSSYNEQFF. CDR3 nucleotide sequence: TGTGCTAGCAGTCTTAGCGGGGGGGCAAGAAGCTCCTACAATGAGCAGTTCTTC.